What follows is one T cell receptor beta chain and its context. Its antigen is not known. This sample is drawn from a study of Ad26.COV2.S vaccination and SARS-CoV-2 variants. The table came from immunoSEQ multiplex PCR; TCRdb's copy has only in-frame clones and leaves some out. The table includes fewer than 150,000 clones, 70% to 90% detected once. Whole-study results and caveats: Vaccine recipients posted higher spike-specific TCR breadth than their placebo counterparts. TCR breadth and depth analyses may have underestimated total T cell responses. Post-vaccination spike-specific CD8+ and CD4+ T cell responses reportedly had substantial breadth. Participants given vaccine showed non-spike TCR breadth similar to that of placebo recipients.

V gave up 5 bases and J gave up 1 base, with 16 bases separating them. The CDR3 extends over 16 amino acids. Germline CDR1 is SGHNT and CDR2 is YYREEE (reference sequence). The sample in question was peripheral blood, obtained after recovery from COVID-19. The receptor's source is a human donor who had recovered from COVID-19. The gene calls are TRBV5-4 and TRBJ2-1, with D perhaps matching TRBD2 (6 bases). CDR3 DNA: TGTGCCAGCAGTCTAAAGTGGGCGGGGTCCTACAATGAGCAGTTCTTC. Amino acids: CASSLKWAGSYNEQFF.